Many counts were recorded for the clone carrying this T cell receptor beta chain. Its antigen is not identified. Construction of TCR beta libraries was performed using quantitative 5'-RACE with molecular barcodes. MiXCR, applied by TCRdb to the 5' RACE reads, yields one record per CDR3 protein. The sample contains some 130,000 distinct CDR3 sequences, about 7.3% of which appear only once. The data stem from a study of CD8 T cells in ankylosing spondylitis. Germline loops: CDR1 SGHTA, CDR2 FQGNSA. The length of the CDR3 is 12 residues. J gave up 9 bases and V 5 bases, and 5 bases lay outside the gene matches. Study results and limitations: Disease-linked clones bore a CD8+ phenotype, appearing relatively rarely in peripheral blood. Disease-linked clones were reportedly significantly enriched in matched ankylosing spondylitis synovial fluid. Blood from ankylosing spondylitis patients appeared to carry a characteristic eight-variant TCR beta motif.

The sequence was obtained from a female donor with ankylosing spondylitis or in good health (not recorded which). This chain connects TRBV7-2 to TRBJ2-3, with 7 bases lining up with TRBD2. Specimen: blood, either unsorted or a sorted T cell fraction (not recorded which). This CDR3 is CASSNQAGTQYF. The CDR3 region has the DNA TGTGCCAGCAGCAACCAAGCGGGGACGCAGTATTTT.